This TCR beta chain stems from a study of CD8 T cells in ankylosing spondylitis. Study-wide findings and caveats: Blood from ankylosing spondylitis patients appeared to carry a characteristic roughly 8-variant TCR beta motif.

For this clonotype: Its antigen is unknown.

With molecular barcodes, quantitative 5'-RACE was used to make the TCR beta libraries. TCRdb itself ran the 5' RACE reads through MiXCR, one entry per CDR3 protein. This sample yields 350,000 to 550,000 distinct CDR3 sequences, of which around 26% are seen a single time; 0.89% belongs to the top ten. Germline CDR1 and CDR2: SQVTM and ANQGSEA. V lost 8 bases and J lost 10, with 20 bases in between. The CDR3 covers 12 residues. The chain couples TRBV29-1 to TRBJ1-1; TRBD1 might be the D (5 bases). The sequence was obtained from a male donor with ankylosing spondylitis. The specimen sequenced was blood, either unsorted or a sorted T cell fraction (not recorded which). CDR3 in DNA: TGCAGCCCAGGGTTGGGCAGGCTGAGAGCTTTCTTT. Translating gives CSPGLGRLRAFF.